This TCR beta chain stems from a study of blood T cell repertoires in COVID-19. Overall study: The study drew acute and convalescent COVID-19 samples from the United States, Italy and Spain. PBMCs, B-cell-depleted T cells, or T cells were the source of the cDNA or gDNA that made up the material.

In the authors' methods: Amplifying reference gene primers gave estimates of nucleated cell counts. The table came from immunoSEQ multiplex PCR; TCRdb's copy has only in-frame clones and leaves some out. V, J and clone size were drawn from that table, and D and trimming were deduced from the DNA. Among fewer than 250,000 clones, approximately 85% were seen once, and the ten largest hold under 4.5%. CDR3 size: 16 residues. Germline loops: CDR1 LNHDA, CDR2 SQIVND (reference sequence). The ends lost 7 bases at V and 0 bases at J; junction bases unmatched: 9. This sequence joins TRBV19 and TRBJ1-3; 7 bases are a match to TRBD1. The sample comprised peripheral blood. The sequence was collected from a man aged 45 to 65 with acute or convalescent COVID-19. This CDR3 reads CASIFEGQFSGNTIYF. Here the CDR3 DNA reads TGTGCCAGTATTTTCGAGGGACAGTTCTCTGGAAACACCATATATTTT.